Presented here are 22 T cell receptor beta chains from one specimen sequenced in a study of blood T cells in healthy people across ages (dated by TCRdb to about 2015). The library was obtained by 5' RACE. For sequencing, an Illumina HiSeq 2500 was employed. The second PCR ran for roughly 7 to 12 cycles and used a J-beta primer mix along with a sample-barcoded 5' primer. The public reads were run again by TCRdb, first through fastp at Q25 and then through MiXCR, and only productive beta chains were kept. Entries are consolidated by CDR3 protein sequence, retaining the most common genes and DNA. In this sample the table shows about 580,000 distinct CDR3 sequences, around 48% of which occur a single time. The ten largest clones represent 20% to 25% of the sample. Material for sequencing was blood. The receptor set was obtained from a man at least 80 years old in good health.

This clonotype was detected a few times. V is TRBV20-1 and J is TRBJ2-3, with D tentatively TRBD1 or TRBD2 (6 bases each). The V and J ends lost 6 bases and 0 bases respectively, with 13 bases between them. This CDR3 has 14 residues. Germline loops: CDR1 DFQATT, CDR2 SNEGSKA (reference sequence). The CDR3 reads CSAGGGASTDTQYF. The CDR3 region has the DNA TGCAGTGCCGGGGGCGGTGCTAGCACAGATACGCAGTATTTT.

This clonotype was seen a handful of times. The CDR3 loop reads CSAPPVGLRVQETQYF. CDR3 sequence (DNA): TGCAGTGCGCCCCCCGTCGGGCTCCGTGTCCAAGAGACCCAGTACTTC. The V gene is TRBV20-1, the J gene TRBJ2-5; D is uncertain. CDR1 is DFQATT, CDR2 SNEGSKA, per germline (reference sequence). This CDR3 has 16 residues. Trimming stripped 6 bases from V and 1 base from J, with 21 bases between.

J is TRBJ2-7 and V is TRBV12-3 or TRBV12-4, with D perhaps TRBD2 (6 bases). The J call may be faulty, since TRBJ2-5 better matches the DNA end. The CDR3 contains 13 residues. This CDR3 is CASARGGRETQYF. As DNA, the CDR3 is TGTGCCTCAGCTAGAGGAGGGAGAGAGACCCAGTACTTC.

This clonotype has ten or more counts. The chain recombines TRBV6-2 or TRBV6-3 with TRBJ2-5; TRBD2 matches 8 bases. This CDR3 is 14 amino acids long. Per the germline V gene, CDR1 is MNHEY and CDR2 is SVGEGT. Trimming took 4 bases from V and 1 from J; bases not matched to a gene: 2. CDR3 in amino acids: CASSWTSPQETQYF. In nucleotides, the CDR3 is TGTGCCAGCAGTTGGACTAGCCCCCAAGAGACCCAGTACTTC.

As to this clonotype: The junction departs from the called germline gene at one end, perhaps through a read error. The chain combines TRBV20-1 with TRBJ2-1; 7 bases are shared with TRBD2. Per the germline V gene, CDR1 is DFQATT and CDR2 is SNEGSKA (reference sequence). The CDR3 extends over 19 amino acids. This chain's CDR3 is CSARGRVLAEGSSYNGQFF. In DNA, the CDR3 is TGCAGTGCTAGAGGAAGAGTCCTAGCGGAAGGGTCCTCCTACAATGGGCAGTTCTTC.

This clonotype has just a few counts. The V gene is TRBV20-1, the J gene TRBJ2-7; 9 bases are shared with TRBD2. Germline CDR1 and CDR2: DFQATT and SNEGSKA (reference sequence). V gave up 1 base and J gave up 5 bases; unmatched junction bases: 9. The CDR3 is 15 amino acids. In DNA, the CDR3 is TGCAGTGCTAGAGCGGTTCTAGCGGGAATCCACGAGCAGTACTTC. Encoded protein: CSARAVLAGIHEQYF.

This chain joins TRBV18 and TRBJ2-3; TRBD1 aligns across 7 bases. With V trimmed by 4 bases and J by 14 bases, 12 bases remained unmatched. Germline V lookup: CDR1 KGHSH, CDR2 LQKENI. The CDR3 covers 13 residues. CDR3 coding DNA: TGTGCCAGCTCACTACACTCCGGGACAGAGGGGTATTTT. Encoded protein: CASSLHSGTEGYF.

The chain employs TRBV20-1 and TRBJ2-7, with 9 bases lining up with TRBD2. Near its end, the DNA agrees better with TRBJ2-5, so the J call may be wrong. The CDR3 runs to 14 residues. Germline V gene sequence: CDR1 DFQATT, CDR2 SNEGSKA (reference sequence). The CDR3 loop reads CSATISGRAETQYF. In DNA form, the CDR3 reads TGCAGCGCGACGATTAGCGGGAGAGCGGAGACCCAGTACTTC.

The V call is TRBV7-2, the J call TRBJ2-3; D is perhaps TRBD1 or TRBD2 (5 bases each). CDR1 and CDR2 (germline): SGHTA, FQGNSA. Trimming took 7 bases from V and 6 from J, leaving 23 bases between them. The CDR3 contains 16 residues. CDR3 nucleotides: TGTGCCAGCACCCTGCAGGGTAGGGGACCCGGGGATACGCAGTATTTT. Amino acid sequence: CASTLQGRGPGDTQYF.

This rearrangement joins TRBV18 to TRBJ2-5; TRBD2 matches 11 bases. Germline loops: CDR1 KGHSH, CDR2 LQKENI. This CDR3 is built from 15 residues. V dropped 3 bases and J dropped 5; count of bases not matched to a gene: 5. The CDR3 here is CASSPYSSGRETQYF. DNA for the CDR3: TGTGCCAGCTCACCGTATTCTAGCGGGAGGGAGACCCAGTACTTC.

V gene TRBV21-1 combines with J gene TRBJ2-5; TRBD2, the D gene given by the table, was not confirmed from the DNA. TRBV21-1 is listed as a pseudogene. The CDR3 is made up of 16 amino acids. This chain's CDR3 is CASSLERLAGVETQYF. The CDR3 nucleotides are TGTGCCAGCAGCCTCGAGCGACTAGCGGGAGTAGAGACCCAGTACTTC.

The chain is built from TRBV28 and TRBJ2-1; 11 nucleotides align to TRBD2. V shed 3 bases and J 0 bases; nucleotides not matched to a gene: 10. Germline loops: CDR1 MDHEN, CDR2 SYDVKM. The CDR3 runs 19 residues. CDR3 sequence: CASSFYTSGGVSSYNEQFF. In DNA form, the CDR3 reads TGTGCCAGCAGTTTTTACACTAGCGGGGGAGTTAGCTCCTACAATGAGCAGTTCTTC. The full variable domain, its missing parts supplied by reference TRBV28 and TRBJ2-1, is DVKVTQSSRYLVKRTGEKVFLECVQDMDHENMFWYRQDPGLGLRLIYFSYDVKMKEKGDIPEGYSVSREKKERFSLILESASTNQTSMYLCASSFYTSGGVSSYNEQFFGPGTRLTVL.

The gene calls are TRBV2 and TRBJ2-7; 7 bases match TRBD2. Germline values: CDR1 SNHLY, CDR2 FYNNEI. The CDR3 is made up of 15 amino acids. J was trimmed by 3 bases and V by 6 bases; bases with no gene match: 11. The CDR3 region has the DNA TGTGCCAGCAGGGGCCGGGGCGGGGGAATCTACGAGCAGTACTTC. Translating it yields CASRGRGGGIYEQYF.

The rearrangement uses TRBV3-1 and TRBJ2-5; maybe TRBD2 (5 bases). Trimming cost V 0 bases and J 12 bases, with 8 bases left between them. The CDR3 is 11 residues long. Germline loops: CDR1 LGHDT, CDR2 YNNKEL (reference sequence). The DNA of the CDR3 is TGTGCCAGCAGCCAAGACGAGGAGGAGTACTTC. Its translation is CASSQDEEEYF.

This clonotype was seen more than once but under ten times. The chain's CDR3 is CASSLDRGSQETQYF. In DNA form, the CDR3 reads TGTGCCAGCAGCTTAGACCGGGGCAGCCAAGAGACCCAGTACTTC. V and J are TRBV7-2 and TRBJ2-5; perhaps D is TRBD1 or TRBD2 (5 bases each). V gave up 1 base and J gave up 1 base, with 10 bases separating them. CDR1 is SGHTA and CDR2 is FQGNSA in the germline V gene. The CDR3 has 15 amino acids. Drawing the rest from reference TRBV7-2 and TRBJ2-5, the complete variable domain is GAGVSQSPSNKVTEKGKDVELRCDPISGHTALYWYRQSLGQGLEFLIYFQGNSAPDKSGLPSDRFSAERTGGSVSTLTIQRTQQEDSAVYLCASSLDRGSQETQYFGPGTRLLVL.

For this clonotype: The junction departs from germline at one end; a sequencing error may be responsible. The rearrangement uses TRBV12-3 or TRBV12-4 and TRBJ1-2, with a tentative D call TRBD1 (6 bases). The CDR3 contains 13 residues. CDR3 nucleotides: TGTGCCGGCAGTTTCGGGGGCTACTATGGCTACACTTTC. Amino acid sequence: CAGSFGGYYGYTF.

This clonotype was seen a few times. This chain links TRBV7-2 with TRBJ2-4; D gene unclear. The J call is uncertain, as TRBJ2-7 better fits the DNA end. CDR1 is SGHTA, CDR2 FQGNSA, per germline. The CDR3 consists of 15 residues. CDR3 in DNA: TGTGCCAGCAGCTTAAGATCCACCTTAGTAGGCGAGCAGTACTTC. This translates into CASSLRSTLVGEQYF.

This clonotype was seen only a few times. V and J are TRBV29-1 and TRBJ2-5, with 8 nucleotides matching TRBD1. With 8 bases clipped from V and 0 bases from J, the junction kept 23 bases outside the gene matches. The germline gives CDR1 SQVTM, CDR2 ANQGSEA. The CDR3 contains 19 residues. Written as DNA, the CDR3 is TGCAGCTTGTATCAGGGGGTAGGGACAGGTGTTCAGTACCAAGAGACCCAGTACTTC. Amino acid sequence: CSLYQGVGTGVQYQETQYF.

This chain links TRBV7-9 with TRBJ1-1; D unresolved. This CDR3 comprises 14 residues. Germline-derived CDR1 and CDR2 are SEHNR and FQNEAQ (reference sequence). V was trimmed by 3 bases and J by 1 base, leaving 9 bases between them. For the CDR3, the DNA is TGTGCCAGCAGCTTCAAAACAGCGAACACTGAAGCTTTCTTT. This encodes CASSFKTANTEAFF.

The CDR3 region is CAWSGVQGGEKLFF. The CDR3 nucleotides read TGTGCCTGGAGTGGGGTCCAGGGAGGTGAAAAACTGTTTTTT. This chain joins TRBV30 and TRBJ1-4; D perhaps matches TRBD1 (5 bases). The CDR3 totals 14 residues. Trimming removed 1 base from V and 7 bases from J, with 13 bases in between. CDR1 is GTSNPN and CDR2 is SVGIG in the germline V gene (reference sequence).

V and J are TRBV20-1 and TRBJ2-1; 8 bases are a match to TRBD2. From germline, CDR1 is DFQATT and CDR2 SNEGSKA (reference sequence). V was pared by 6 bases and J by 7 bases, with 14 bases of the junction left unmatched. The CDR3 spans 15 residues. The chain's CDR3 is CSASVSGSGENEQFF. Written as DNA, the CDR3 is TGCAGTGCGTCGGTAAGCGGGAGCGGAGAGAATGAGCAGTTCTTC.

The chain is built from TRBV29-1 and TRBJ2-7, with D perhaps given as TRBD1 or TRBD2 (6 bases each). Germline CDR1 reads SQVTM; CDR2 reads ANQGSEA. The CDR3 covers 14 residues. V was cut by 6 bases and J by 3 bases, with 18 bases left in between. CDR3 nucleotides: TGCAGCGTGTACCAGGACAGCGGGCTCTACGAGCAGTACTTC. It codes for CSVYQDSGLYEQYF.